The clone carrying this TCR beta chain was recorded a few times. Its cognate antigen is unknown. This sample was included in a study of cytomegalovirus exposure and HLA in healthy donors. About the study: Of all 360 or so donors who were genotyped, about 80% belonged to the Caucasian-associated ancestry cluster. The study's findings and limits: Available immune exposure information was restricted to CMV serostatus only. In a later analysis, common viral pathogens appeared linked to several of the most significant clusters.

A multiplex PCR was run with 60 Vbeta primers and 13 Jbeta primers. Repertoires were generated with immunoSEQ multiplex PCR, while TCRdb's copy carries only in-frame clones and drops some. Of around 130,000 clones in the sample, around 8.5% are singletons; the top ten hold around 5.5%. Germline V gene lookup returns CDR1 SGHAT and CDR2 FQNNGV. The CDR3 loop spans 13 amino acids. Trimming removed 5 bases from V and 0 bases from J, with 7 bases in between. The sequence was collected from a man in his forties or fifties in good health and CMV-seronegative. V and J are TRBV11-2 and TRBJ1-1; D ambiguous. The sample consisted of PBMCs. CDR3 DNA sequence: TGTGCCAGCAGCCCTCAGATGAACACTGAAGCTTTCTTT. Amino acid sequence: CASSPQMNTEAFF.